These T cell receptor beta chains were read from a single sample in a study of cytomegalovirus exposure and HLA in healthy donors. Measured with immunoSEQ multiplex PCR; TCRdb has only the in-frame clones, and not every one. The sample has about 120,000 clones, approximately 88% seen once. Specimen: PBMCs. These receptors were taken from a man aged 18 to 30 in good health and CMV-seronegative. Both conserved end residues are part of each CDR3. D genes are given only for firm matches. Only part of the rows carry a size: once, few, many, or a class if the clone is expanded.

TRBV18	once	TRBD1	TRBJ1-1	CASSPRQGFITEAFF	TGTGCCAGCTCACCTCGACAGGGTTTCATCACTGAAGCTTTCTTT
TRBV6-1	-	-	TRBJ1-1	CASSFSSQTEAFF	TGTGCCAGCAGTTTCTCCTCGCAGACTGAAGCTTTCTTT
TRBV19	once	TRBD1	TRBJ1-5	CASSTTGGRNQPQHF	TGTGCCAGTAGTACGACAGGGGGCCGCAATCAGCCCCAGCATTTT
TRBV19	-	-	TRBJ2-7	CASSPSRVAYEQYF	TGTGCCAGTAGCCCTTCGAGGGTTGCCTACGAGCAGTACTTC
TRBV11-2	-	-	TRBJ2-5	CASSRYRLEDIRETQYF	TGTGCCAGCAGCCGTTATCGATTAGAAGATATTCGAGAGACCCAGTACTTC
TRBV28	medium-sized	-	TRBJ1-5	CASSSGRQPQHF	TGTGCCAGCAGTTCAGGGCGCCAGCCCCAGCATTTT
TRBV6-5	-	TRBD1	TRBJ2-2	CATTGTENTGELFF	TGTGCCACCACCGGGACAGAGAACACCGGGGAGCTGTTTTTT
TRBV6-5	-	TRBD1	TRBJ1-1	CASSYGTGNTEAFF	TGTGCCAGCAGTTACGGGACAGGGAACACTGAAGCTTTCTTT
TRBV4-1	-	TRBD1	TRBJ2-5	CASSQRTGGVWETQYF	TGCGCCAGCAGCCAGCGGACAGGGGGAGTATGGGAGACCCAGTACTTC
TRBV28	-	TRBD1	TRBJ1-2	CASSPTGTGGLLGYTF	TGTGCCAGCAGTCCTACCGGGACAGGGGGCTTACTTGGCTACACCTTC
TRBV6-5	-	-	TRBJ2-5	CASSIAGLQETQYF	TGTGCCAGCAGTATTGCGGGACTTCAAGAGACCCAGTACTTC
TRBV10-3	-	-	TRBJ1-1	CAISESPGRNTEAFF	TGTGCCATCAGTGAATCGCCCGGGAGGAACACTGAAGCTTTCTTT
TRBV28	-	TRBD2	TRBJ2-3	CASKGLLAGGPGLTDTQYF	TGTGCCAGCAAGGGTCTTCTAGCGGGAGGGCCAGGTTTAACAGATACGCAGTATTTT
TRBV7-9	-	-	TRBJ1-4	CASSHDRTTNEKLFF	TGTGCCAGCAGCCACGACAGAACAACTAATGAAAAACTGTTTTTT
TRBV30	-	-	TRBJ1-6	CAWGALGLRNSPLHF	TGTGCCTGGGGAGCCCTCGGACTGAGGAATTCACCCCTCCACTTT
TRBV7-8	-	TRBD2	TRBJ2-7	CASSSGLAGGVGEQYF	TGTGCCAGCAGCTCCGGATTAGCGGGAGGGGTCGGCGAGCAGTACTTC
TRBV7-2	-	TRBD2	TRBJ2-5	CASSSQAGRGETQYF	TGTGCCAGCAGCTCACAAGCGGGGAGGGGAGAGACCCAGTACTTC
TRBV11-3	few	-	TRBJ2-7	CASSLFTNGGEQYF	TGTGCCAGCAGCTTATTTACGAACGGGGGAGAGCAGTACTTC
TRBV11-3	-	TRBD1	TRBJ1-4	CASSLGGQEFF	TGTGCCAGCAGCTTAGGGGGACAGGAGTTTTTT
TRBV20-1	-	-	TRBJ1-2	CSAGYEGYTF	TGCAGTGCCGGTTACGAAGGCTACACCTTC
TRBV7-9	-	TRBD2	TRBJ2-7	CASSQVSGRFYEQYF	TGTGCCAGCAGCCAGGTTAGCGGGAGGTTCTACGAGCAGTACTTC
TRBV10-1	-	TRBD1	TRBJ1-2	CASSDGTGGYGYTF	TGCGCCAGCAGTGATGGGACAGGGGGCTATGGCTACACCTTC
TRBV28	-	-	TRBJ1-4	CACGWSNEKLFF	TGTGCCTGTGGATGGAGTAATGAAAAACTGTTTTTT
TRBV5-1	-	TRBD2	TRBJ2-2	CASSLAGGATGELFF	TGCGCCAGCAGCTTAGCGGGAGGTGCCACCGGGGAGCTGTTTTTT
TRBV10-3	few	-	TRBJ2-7	CAISESVDYTYYEQYF	TGTGCCATCAGTGAGTCCGTGGACTATACCTACTACGAGCAGTACTTC
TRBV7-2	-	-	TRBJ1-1	CASSHSPGMNTEAFF	TGTGCCAGCAGTCATTCACCGGGGATGAACACTGAAGCTTTCTTT
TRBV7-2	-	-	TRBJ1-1	CASSLVISGPTEAFF	TGTGCCAGCAGCTTAGTCATATCAGGGCCCACTGAAGCTTTCTTT
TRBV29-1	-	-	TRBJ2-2	CSVEVGQNTGELFF	TGCAGCGTTGAGGTGGGGCAGAACACCGGGGAGCTGTTTTTT
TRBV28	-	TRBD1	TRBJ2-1	CASSGRETGDAFF	TGTGCCAGCAGTGGACGGGAGACAGGGGATGCGTTCTTC